Listed here are 8 T cell receptor beta chains from one sample, sequenced in a study of cytomegalovirus exposure and HLA in healthy donors. With 60 Vbeta and 13 Jbeta primers, the PCR was carried out. Only in-frame clones appear in the TCRdb table, and some are missing; sequencing was by immunoSEQ multiplex PCR. Its table records 68,000 or so clones. The sequencing sample was made of PBMCs. The receptors derive from a female donor in good health and CMV-seropositive.

The chain couples TRBV10-3 to TRBJ1-2, with 7 bases aligning to TRBD1. This CDR3 region has 14 residues. V lost 5 bases, J lost 8 bases, and 11 bases stayed unmatched. CDR1 ENHRY and CDR2 SYGVKD come from the germline V gene. In DNA, the CDR3 is TGTGCCATCAGTTCGAGGGGGCCGCAGGGCGGCTACACCTTC. Amino acid sequence: CAISSRGPQGGYTF.

J is TRBJ2-3 and V is TRBV30, with TRBD1 matching over 10 bases. This CDR3 spans 13 amino acids. V dropped 2 bases and J dropped 9; count of bases not matched to a gene: 5. Germline CDR1 and CDR2: GTSNPN and SVGIG (reference sequence). As DNA, the CDR3 is TGTGCCTGGAGTCAGACAGGGGGCGGGACGCAGTATTTT. Protein product: CAWSQTGGGTQYF.

V and J are TRBV5-1 and TRBJ1-2, with D maybe TRBD1 (5 bases). The length of the CDR3 is 17 residues. The germline gives CDR1 SGHRS, CDR2 YFSETQ. The V and J ends lost 3 bases and 2 bases respectively, with 20 bases between them. CDR3 residues: CASSYGVPGLQNYGYTF. In DNA, the CDR3 is TGCGCCAGCAGCTATGGAGTACCGGGACTTCAGAACTATGGCTACACCTTC.

CDR3 DNA: TGTGCCAGCAGAGTAGACTTGAGCTCCTACAATGAGCAGTTCTTC. Residues: CASRVDLSSYNEQFF. The chain recombines TRBV6-1 with TRBJ2-1; D remains unclear. The germline V gene has CDR1 MNHNS and CDR2 SASEGT. The CDR3 is 15 amino acids. Trimming shortened V by 6 bases and J by 0 bases, and 12 bases separated the two germline ends.

DNA of the CDR3: TGTGCCAGCAGTGTAAATATTGAAGCTTTCTTT. Translating gives CASSVNIEAFF. The rearrangement joins TRBV25-1 to TRBJ1-1; no firm D call. This CDR3 comprises 11 residues. Germline CDR1 and CDR2: MGHDK and SYGVNS. V was clipped by 4 bases and J by 7 bases, with 7 bases between them. The full variable domain, with the rest looked up from reference TRBV25-1 and TRBJ1-1, is EADIYQTPRYLVIGTGKKITLECSQTMGHDKMYWYQQDPGMELHLIHYSYGVNSTEKGDLSSESTVSRIRTEHFPLTLESARPSHTSQYLCASSVNIEAFFGQGTRLTVV.

The chain uses TRBV2 and TRBJ2-7; tentatively, D is TRBD2 (6 bases). V shed 2 bases and J shed 6 bases, with 8 bases lying between them. CDR3 length equals 12 residues. The germline CDR1 and CDR2 sequences are SNHLY and FYNNEI. CDR3 DNA: TGTGCCAGCAGTGAAACGGGGGTCGAGCAGTACTTC. Translating gives CASSETGVEQYF.

The chain employs TRBV7-2 and TRBJ2-3; D not certain. This CDR3 contains 12 residues. Germline CDR1 reads SGHTA; CDR2 reads FQGNSA. The ends were cut back, 3 bases at V and 6 bases at J, with 7 bases in the middle. The CDR3 bases are TGTGCCAGCAGCTTTATCCGGGATACGCAGTATTTT. Residues: CASSFIRDTQYF.

This clone is called medium-sized (0.01 to 0.1%) based on its frequency. The rearrangement uses TRBV10-3 and TRBJ2-7, with D perhaps matching TRBD1 (5 bases). Per the germline V gene, CDR1 is ENHRY and CDR2 is SYGVKD. V lost 3 bases to trimming and J lost 2 bases, with 11 bases between them. The CDR3 extends over 14 amino acids. CDR3 sequence: CAISEGQGAYEQYF. The CDR3 nucleotides are TGTGCCATCAGTGAAGGTCAGGGTGCCTACGAGCAGTACTTC.